The present T cell receptor (beta chain) was sequenced within a study of blood T cell repertoires in COVID-19. For the study at large: COVID-19 samples from acute and convalescent phases originated in the United States, Italy and Spain. Sources were T cells, B-cell-depleted T cells, or PBMCs; the material itself was cDNA or gDNA.

Trimming left V 0 bases short and J 8 bases short, with 13 bases between. The CDR3 sequence is 14 residues long. Germline V gene data show CDR1 as ENHRY and CDR2 as SYGVKD. Data came from immunoSEQ multiplex PCR; TCRdb stores just in-frame clones and leaves some out. The repertoire has about 360,000 clones, roughly 86% of them found once; the top ten carry around 3%. The origin of this receptor is a human donor in a cohort sampled during active COVID-19. The genes are TRBV10-3 and TRBJ1-2; TRBD1 is a possible D gene (6 bases). Source material: peripheral blood. The CDR3 nucleotides are TGTGCCATCAGTGAGTCTGGCAGGGGCAGCGGCTACACCTTC. This sequence encodes CAISESGRGSGYTF.